This T cell receptor (beta chain) was identified in a study of cytotoxic CD8 clonotypes in ibrutinib-treated CLL. The overall study: The patients, some eleven relapsed/refractory and approximately 16 treatment-naive, included about 18 who were IGHV unmutated. Response material was collected after a median 12 months of treatment, range 6 to 36. Study-level findings and limits: Clonality measured at baseline exceeded age-matched healthy donors, tracking circulating CD8+ T-cell counts. Clonotypes that were public were uncommon, and they contracted or stayed stable on treatment.

The protocol was immunoSEQ multiplex PCR, while the TCRdb copy is restricted to in-frame clones and leaves out a portion. The sample holds 12,000 to 15,000 clones; around 64% are singletons and the top ten take 40%. CDR1 SEHNR and CDR2 FQNEAQ come from the germline V gene (reference sequence). Losses at the gene ends were 5 bases for V and 7 bases for J; bases not matched to a gene: 9. The CDR3 has 14 residues. Regarding this clone: Antigen: not known.

V and J are TRBV7-9 and TRBJ1-2; 8 bases fit TRBD1. The sequence derives from a human donor with chronic lymphocytic leukemia. The sequencing used PBMCs, collected before ibrutinib treatment. The CDR3 is CASSLRTGFSGYTF. CDR3 DNA sequence: TGTGCCAGCAGCCTCCGGACAGGGTTTAGTGGCTACACCTTC. The variable domain in full, completed from reference TRBV7-9 and TRBJ1-2, reads DTGVSQNPRHKITKRGQNVTFRCDPISEHNRLYWYRQTLGQGPEFLTYFQNEAQLEKSRLLSDRFSAERPKGSFSTLEIQRTEQGDSAMYLCASSLRTGFSGYTFGSGTRLTVV.